What follows are 29 T cell receptor beta chains derived from one specimen sequenced in a study of shared T cell receptors in the human thymus. Repertoires were generated with immunoSEQ multiplex PCR, while TCRdb's copy carries only in-frame clones and drops some. In the table there are almost 550,000 clones, about four fifths of which are singletons. The same data also went into a second study, on human thymus T cells.

The specimen was thymocytes. These receptors were collected from a boy in the first two years of life with a congenital heart defect.

On this clone: Other DNA variants within this sample encode the same CDR3. V and J are TRBV4-2 and TRBJ1-5; D is unclear. The CDR3 is 12 amino acids. Germline CDR1 reads LGHNA; CDR2 reads YNFKEQ. V was clipped by 1 base and J by 7 bases, with 5 bases between them. The CDR3, as DNA: TGTGCCAGCAGCCAAGGTTCGCAGCCCCAGCATTTT. Translated, it gives CASSQGSQPQHF.

The V and J genes are TRBV7-9 and TRBJ1-2, with 7 bases lining up with TRBD1. Germline V gene sequence: CDR1 SEHNR, CDR2 FQNEAQ (reference sequence). After removal of 5 bases from V and 8 bases from J, the junction contained 17 bases not matched to a gene. The CDR3 length is 16 residues. This chain's CDR3 is CASSPATGSSTGGYTF. The DNA of the CDR3 is TGTGCCAGCAGCCCCGCGACAGGGTCCTCAACGGGGGGCTACACCTTC.

The chain carries TRBV7-6 and TRBJ2-5, with a tentative D call TRBD2 (5 bases). There are 12 residues in the CDR3. Germline CDR1 reads SGHVS; CDR2 reads FNYEAQ. The V gene lost 2 bases and the J gene lost 5 bases, with 6 bases spanning the gap. In nucleotides, the CDR3 is TGTGCCAGCAGCTTACTAGCTGAGACCCAGTACTTC. Residues: CASSLLAETQYF. The whole variable domain, remainder taken from reference TRBV7-6 and TRBJ2-5, is GAGVSQSPRYKVTKRGQDVALRCDPISGHVSLYWYRQALGQGPEFLTYFNYEAQQDKSGLPNDRFSAERPEGSISTLTIQRTEQRDSAMYRCASSLLAETQYFGPGTRLLVL.

J is TRBJ1-1 and V is TRBV5-4; 8 nucleotides align to TRBD1. V shed 5 bases and J 0 bases; nucleotides not matched to a gene: 6. The CDR3 has 15 residues. Looked up from germline, CDR1 is SGHNT and CDR2 is YYREEE (reference sequence). The CDR3 sequence: CASRRQGTLNTEAFF. CDR3 coding DNA: TGTGCCAGCAGAAGACAGGGGACCCTGAACACTGAAGCTTTCTTT.

The chain employs TRBV7-2 and TRBJ2-7, with D possibly being TRBD1 (6 bases). Trimming shortened V by 4 bases and J by 6 bases, and 13 bases separated the two germline ends. The CDR3 consists of 13 residues. CDR1 and CDR2 from the germline V gene are SGHTA and FQGNSA. The CDR3 coding sequence is TGTGCCAGCAGCTCCCGACAGGCTGGCGAGCAGTACTTC. Translation: CASSSRQAGEQYF.

V is TRBV5-1 and J is TRBJ2-7; D is uncertain. V was clipped by 2 bases and J by 3 bases, with 18 bases between them. Germline values: CDR1 SGHRS, CDR2 YFSETQ. CDR3 length: 16 amino acids. CDR3 region: CASSLFRCRHYYEQYF. The CDR3 DNA reads TGCGCCAGCAGCTTATTTCGGTGTCGGCACTACTACGAGCAGTACTTC.

The J gene is TRBJ2-1, the V gene TRBV14; 9 bases are shared with TRBD2. This CDR3 is 17 amino acids long. V dropped 1 base and J dropped 7; count of bases not matched to a gene: 11. Germline assignment: CDR1 SGHDN and CDR2 FVKESK. The CDR3 loop reads CASSQVSRGRAVNEQFF. The CDR3 DNA sequence: TGTGCCAGCAGCCAAGTGTCGCGCGGGAGGGCCGTGAATGAGCAGTTCTTC.

This clone was observed a few times. This chain links TRBV27 with TRBJ2-7; 12 positions match TRBD1. From germline, CDR1 is MNHEY and CDR2 SMNVEV (reference sequence). The CDR3 covers 15 residues. Losses at the gene ends were 3 bases for V and 5 bases for J; bases not matched to a gene: 5. Written as DNA, the CDR3 is TGTGCCAGCAGTTTGAGGGACAGGGGGCCCGACGAGCAGTACTTC. Its translation: CASSLRDRGPDEQYF.

This sequence joins TRBV11-3 and TRBJ2-3; 7 bases match TRBD1. Trimming cost V 5 bases and J 1 base; bases outside gene matches: 3. Germline lookup yields CDR1 SGHNT and CDR2 YENEEA. The CDR3 contains 14 residues. The CDR3 DNA reads TGTGCCAGCAGCCGGGACAGCCGCACAGATACGCAGTATTTT. Residues: CASSRDSRTDTQYF.

For the CDR3, the DNA is TGTGCCAGCAGCCCAGGAGGGCTAGCGGCAGATACGCAGTATTTT. Protein sequence: CASSPGGLAADTQYF. This chain joins TRBV9 and TRBJ2-3; 7 bases map to TRBD2. Germline V gives CDR1 SGDLS, CDR2 YYNGEE. V dropped 4 bases and J dropped 4; count of bases not matched to a gene: 9. This CDR3 is built from 15 residues.

This clone was detected only a few times. The rearrangement uses TRBV6-1 and TRBJ1-3; D call uncertain. V was cut by 10 bases and J by 3 bases, with 19 bases left in between. Germline V gene sequence: CDR1 MNHNS, CDR2 SASEGT. This CDR3 has 15 amino acids. CDR3 protein: CATTTTRRFGNTIYF. The DNA of the CDR3 is TGTGCCACTACCACCACAAGGCGGTTTGGAAACACCATATATTTT.

This chain uses TRBV19 with TRBJ1-1; the D is unclear. The CDR3 runs to 12 residues. Per the germline V gene, CDR1 is LNHDA and CDR2 is SQIVND (reference sequence). V lost 6 bases, J lost 4 bases, and 9 bases lay in between. The CDR3: CASSRDPTEAFF. As DNA, the CDR3 is TGTGCCAGTAGCCGGGATCCCACTGAAGCTTTCTTT.

The table lists this clone with a count of one. V is TRBV30 and J is TRBJ2-1, with D possibly matching TRBD1 (6 bases). Germline V gives CDR1 GTSNPN, CDR2 SVGIG (reference sequence). The CDR3 length is 14 residues. Between the trimmed V and J ends, which lost 1 base and 3 bases, there was a span of 10 bases. The CDR3 DNA reads TGTGCCTGGAGTGACAGGGAGAACTACAATGAGCAGTTCTTC. Protein: CAWSDRENYNEQFF. Full variable domain (rest looked up from reference TRBV30 and TRBJ2-1): SQTIHQWPATLVQPVGSPLSLECTVEGTSNPNLYWYRQAAGRGLQLLFYSVGIGQISSEVPQNLSASRPQDRQFILSSKKLLLSDSGFYLCAWSDRENYNEQFFGPGTRLTVL.

The chain has TRBV7-2 and TRBJ2-4, with 8 bases fitting TRBD1. This CDR3 has 16 amino acids. Germline-derived CDR1 and CDR2 are SGHTA and FQGNSA. Unmatched junction bases numbered 7, after V lost 5 bases and J lost 1 base. CDR3 coding DNA: TGTGCCAGCAGCACGGACAGGGCGACGGCCAAAAACATTCAGTACTTC. This gives the protein CASSTDRATAKNIQYF.

This clone showed up just a few times. This sequence joins TRBV5-6 and TRBJ2-7, with 10 bases lining up with TRBD2. V was pared by 6 bases and J by 4 bases, with 7 bases of the junction left unmatched. From germline, CDR1 is SGHDT and CDR2 YYEEEE. CDR3 length: 14 amino acids. This chain's CDR3 is CASTKAGGSYEQYF. CDR3 sequence (DNA): TGTGCCAGCACCAAAGCGGGAGGGTCGTACGAGCAGTACTTC.

The chain recombines TRBV7-2 with TRBJ2-7, with 12 bases fitting TRBD1. V was pared by 6 bases and J by 6 bases, with 6 bases of the junction left unmatched. From germline, CDR1 is SGHTA and CDR2 FQGNSA. The CDR3 runs to 14 residues. CDR3 loop: CASRPGQGASEQYF. CDR3 coding DNA: TGTGCCAGCAGACCGGGACAGGGGGCCTCCGAGCAGTACTTC. Full variable domain (outside the CDR3, taken from reference TRBV7-2 and TRBJ2-7): GAGVSQSPSNKVTEKGKDVELRCDPISGHTALYWYRQSLGQGLEFLIYFQGNSAPDKSGLPSDRFSAERTGGSVSTLTIQRTQQEDSAVYLCASRPGQGASEQYFGPGTRLTVT.

This clone was found once. The V and J genes are TRBV5-4 and TRBJ2-5; the match to TRBD2 covers 8 bases. The V and J ends lost 2 bases and 4 bases, in that order; junction bases with no gene match: 10. Germline values: CDR1 SGHNT, CDR2 YYREEE (reference sequence). The CDR3 runs to 16 residues. CDR3 residues: CASSFRLARTGETQYF. For the CDR3, the DNA is TGTGCCAGCAGCTTCAGACTAGCGAGGACTGGAGAGACCCAGTACTTC.

The V call is TRBV6-5, the J call TRBJ2-1; 16 bases are a match to TRBD2. From germline, CDR1 is MNHEY and CDR2 SVGAGI. This CDR3 comprises 15 residues. With V trimmed by 6 bases and J by 8 bases, 4 bases remained unmatched. CDR3 coding DNA: TGTGCCAGCAGCAAGGGACTAGCGGGAGGGTATGAGCAGTTCTTC. Encoded protein: CASSKGLAGGYEQFF.

The rearrangement uses TRBV6-5 and TRBJ1-2; D uncertain. The CDR3 is made up of 15 amino acids. Germline CDR1 MNHEY, CDR2 SVGAGI. The V end lost 0 bases, the J end lost 3 bases, and 11 bases lay between the germline ends. The CDR3 bases are TGTGCCAGCAGTTACTCCCCCGGGGATTACTATGGCTACACCTTC. Translated: CASSYSPGDYYGYTF.

The chain has TRBV5-6 and TRBJ2-1, with a possible D match to TRBD1 (7 bases). V was cut by 0 bases and J by 5 bases, with 12 bases left in between. Germline V lookup: CDR1 SGHDT, CDR2 YYEEEE. This CDR3 comprises 15 residues. CDR3 nucleotide sequence: TGTGCCAGCAGCTTGGCCAGGGGGGAAGACAATGAGCAGTTCTTC. The encoded protein is CASSLARGEDNEQFF. Looking up the rest from reference TRBV5-6 and TRBJ2-1 gives the full variable domain: DAGVTQSPTHLIKTRGQQVTLRCSPKSGHDTVSWYQQALGQGPQFIFQYYEEEERQRGNFPDRFSGHQFPNYSSELNVNALLLGDSALYLCASSLARGEDNEQFFGPGTRLTVL.

V is TRBV9 and J is TRBJ2-7; 9 nucleotides match TRBD1. CDR3 size: 15 residues. The junction had 8 bases not matched to a gene; V was cut back by 4 bases and J by 3 bases. The V gene's germline CDR1 is SGDLS and CDR2 YYNGEE. The CDR3 sequence: CASSPRDREGYEQYF. The CDR3 DNA reads TGTGCCAGCAGCCCCCGGGACAGGGAGGGCTACGAGCAGTACTTC.

This chain uses TRBV6-1 with TRBJ1-2, with 8 bases aligning to TRBD1. The CDR3 contains 16 residues. The germline CDR1 and CDR2 sequences are MNHNS and SASEGT. The V and J ends lost 2 bases and 0 bases, in that order; junction bases with no gene match: 5. This CDR3 is CASSEQTGGPNYGYTF. DNA of the CDR3: TGTGCCAGCAGTGAACAAACAGGGGGGCCTAACTATGGCTACACCTTC.

The chain employs TRBV5-1 and TRBJ2-3, with a tentative D call TRBD2 (5 bases). V shed 0 bases and J shed 0 bases, with 20 bases lying between them. Per germline, CDR1 SGHRS and CDR2 YFSETQ. The CDR3 covers 19 residues. For the CDR3, the DNA is TGCGCCAGCAGCTTGGAAGCGGATGGTTTATCATTTAGCACAGATACGCAGTATTTT. Amino acids: CASSLEADGLSFSTDTQYF.

The rearrangement links TRBV7-3 to TRBJ2-1, with TRBD2 matching over 9 bases. CDR3 size: 17 residues. With V trimmed by 3 bases and J by 0 bases, 6 bases remained unmatched. Germline loops: CDR1 SGHTA, CDR2 FQGTGA. This CDR3 reads CASSLRLAVSSYNEQFF. CDR3 nucleotides: TGTGCCAGCAGCTTGAGACTAGCGGTCAGCTCCTACAATGAGCAGTTCTTC.

J is TRBJ1-5 and V is TRBV4-1; D might be TRBD1 (5 bases). V lost 3 bases and J lost 4, with 10 bases in between. Looked up from germline, CDR1 is MGHRA and CDR2 is YSYEKL. CDR3 length: 14 residues. The CDR3 loop reads CASSQTVLNQPQHF. The CDR3 nucleotides are TGCGCCAGCAGCCAGACAGTCTTAAATCAGCCCCAGCATTTT.

V usage is TRBV7-2 and J usage is TRBJ2-3; 13 nucleotides line up with TRBD2. The CDR3 consists of 14 residues. Germline CDR1 and CDR2: SGHTA and FQGNSA. V shed 1 base, J shed 10 bases, and the junction held 2 bases outside the gene matches. The CDR3 bases are TGTGCCAGCAGCTTAGTAACTAGCGGGAGGGCGCAGTATTTT. It specifies CASSLVTSGRAQYF.

The sample holds a few counts of this clone. The chain is built from TRBV7-2 and TRBJ1-1, with D maybe TRBD1 (6 bases). Trimming removed 5 bases from V and 1 base from J, with 14 bases in between. The CDR3 has 15 residues. Per the germline V gene, CDR1 is SGHTA and CDR2 is FQGNSA. The CDR3 sequence is CASSRGPDRNTEAFF. CDR3 DNA: TGTGCCAGCAGCCGGGGACCGGACAGGAACACTGAAGCTTTCTTT.

V and J are TRBV29-1 and TRBJ2-5, with 13 bases matching TRBD2. This CDR3 is 14 amino acids long. Germline V CDR1 and CDR2: SQVTM, ANQGSEA. Losses at the gene ends were 6 bases for V and 2 bases for J; bases not matched to a gene: 3. CDR3 residues: CSVRTSGGQETQYF. The CDR3 DNA is TGCAGCGTCAGGACTAGCGGGGGACAAGAGACCCAGTACTTC.

The CDR3 region has the DNA TGTGCCACCGACAGGGGAGGTGGTGAAGCTTTCTTT. It translates to CATDRGGGEAFF. J is TRBJ1-1 and V is TRBV6-1, with 8 bases matching TRBD1. The CDR3 length is 12 residues. V lost 10 bases and J lost 7; bases outside the gene matches: 8. CDR1 and CDR2 from the germline V gene are MNHNS and SASEGT.